This T cell receptor beta chain was sequenced during a study of blood T cell repertoires in COVID-19. There are 11 residues in the CDR3. V gave up 5 bases and J gave up 7 bases, with 9 bases separating them. The germline V gene has CDR1 SGHAT and CDR2 FQNNGV. In the original analysis: Amplified reference gene primers provided the basis for estimating nucleated cell counts. TCRdb keeps only in-frame clones here, not all; method: immunoSEQ multiplex PCR. V, J and clone size derive from that table, while D and trimming were established from the DNA sequence. The sample yields about 110,000 clones, around 64% seen once. This clone was counted between two and nine times.

The J gene is TRBJ2-7, the V gene TRBV11-2, with D hard to call. The sequence was obtained from a human donor with acute or convalescent COVID-19. The donor label of this sample is uncertain. The sequenced material came from peripheral blood. The CDR3 DNA follows: TGTGCCAGCAGCGAGGCATGGGAGCAGTACTTC. Translating gives CASSEAWEQYF.